This T cell receptor beta chain was documented in a study of blood T cell repertoires in COVID-19 (dated by TCRdb to the early 2020s). For context, the study as a whole: Collaborator samples came from the United States, Italy and Spain and covered acute and convalescent phases of COVID-19. The prospective study material was composed of cDNA or gDNA derived from T cells, B-cell-depleted T cells, or PBMCs. The dataset comprised deeply sampled blood TCRbeta repertoires from subjects exposed to, actively infected with, or recovered from COVID-19. The repertoires were released in a freely available public database meant as a resource for research on the immune response to SARS-CoV-2. The samples were drawn from two sources: the first 160 participants of the ongoing ImmuneRACE study, and some 1,300 subjects contributed by 6 global collaborators. A de-identified subject ID, COVID-19 status, age in years and sex were almost always included in the sample metadata. Where HLA class I and class II types were available, the types were taken from metadata supplied by the sample provider, not from assay-based typing.

The immunoSEQ Assay, a bias-controlled multiplex PCR, was used to amplify TCRbeta CDR3 regions from genomic DNA. On the study's bioinformatics: Nucleated cell counts per sample were estimated from amplification of reference gene primers within the assay. To quantify the absolute abundance of each unique TCRbeta CDR3 rearrangement, sequence reads were collapsed and filtered. For each sample, productive Simpson clonality was calculated as the square root of Simpson's diversity index across productive rearrangements. This immuneACCESS table, as held by TCRdb, lists in-frame sequences with V and J called but not all clones. Of the missing ones, under half trace to an unresolved V gene in checked studies; the others have no known cause. D and trimming were read from the DNA, whereas the V and J calls and clone size are those reported in that table. This sample has roughly 280,000 clones in its table, and roughly 85% of those were observed once. The ten largest clones take up under 5.5% of the sample.

Samples from volunteer blood donors who had recovered from COVID-19 were contributed by a second Seattle source. The collaborating institutions used their own protocols to collect whole blood in K2EDTA tubes. Collaborator samples were shipped for TCRbeta analysis as frozen whole blood, isolated PBMCs, or DNA extracted from either sample type. Inclusive of the bounding cysteine and phenylalanine, the CDR3 is 15 residues long. This entry keeps only the CDR3 DNA: 45 bases, framed from base 1. Trimming takes 6 bases off V and 1 base off J; junction bases not matched to a gene: 5. CDR1 MNHEY and CDR2 SVGAGI are derived from the germline V gene. Broad study findings and their caveats: Clinical and demographic metadata were provided uncurated, with the amount varying by source and participant.

About this clone itself: The specificity of this receptor is unknown. Base qualities are not at hand, and no much larger clone is one base apart.

The sequence was collected from a man between 60 and 75 years old who had recovered from COVID-19. The rearranged chain carries TRBV6-5 and TRBJ2-3, with TRBD2 matching 9 junction bases. The sequenced material came from peripheral blood. In nucleotide form, the sequence is TGTGCCAGCAGATTAGCGGGGGCCGGCACAGATACGCAGTATTTT. Translated, this gives CASRLAGAGTDTQYF.